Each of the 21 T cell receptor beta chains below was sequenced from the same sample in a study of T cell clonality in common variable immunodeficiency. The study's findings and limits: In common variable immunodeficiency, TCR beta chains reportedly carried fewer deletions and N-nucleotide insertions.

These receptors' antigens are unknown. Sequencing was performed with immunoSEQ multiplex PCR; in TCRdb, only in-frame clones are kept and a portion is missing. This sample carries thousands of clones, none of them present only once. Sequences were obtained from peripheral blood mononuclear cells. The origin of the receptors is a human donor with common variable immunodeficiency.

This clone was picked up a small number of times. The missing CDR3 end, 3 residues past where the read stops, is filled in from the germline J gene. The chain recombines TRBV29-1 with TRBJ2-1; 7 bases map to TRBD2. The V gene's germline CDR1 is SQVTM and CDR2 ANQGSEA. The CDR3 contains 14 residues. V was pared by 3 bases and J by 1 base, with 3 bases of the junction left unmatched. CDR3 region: CSVEAGASYNEQFF. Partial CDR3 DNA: TGCAGCGTTGAGGCGGGAGCTTCCTACAATGAG.

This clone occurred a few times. The CDR3 sequence is CSARGLAGTEQYF. The CDR3 bases that were read are TGCAGTGCTAGGGGACTAGCGGGAACCGAG. The gene calls are TRBV20-1 and TRBJ2-7, with 13 nucleotides matching TRBD2. Read sequence stops 3 residues before the CDR3 end, and the germline J gene provides the missing end. From germline, CDR1 is DFQATT and CDR2 SNEGSKA (reference sequence). The V and J ends lost 3 bases and 6 bases, in that order; junction bases with no gene match: 2. This CDR3 has 13 residues.

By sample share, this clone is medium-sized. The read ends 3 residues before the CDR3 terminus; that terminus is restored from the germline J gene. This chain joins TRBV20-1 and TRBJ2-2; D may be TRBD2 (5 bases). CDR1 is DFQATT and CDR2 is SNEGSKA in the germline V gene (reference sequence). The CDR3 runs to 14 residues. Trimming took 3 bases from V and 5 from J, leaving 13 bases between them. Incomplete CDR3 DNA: TGCAGTGCTAGTGCCCCGTTAGCGACCGGGGAG. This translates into CSASAPLATGE. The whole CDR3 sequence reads CSASAPLATGELFF.

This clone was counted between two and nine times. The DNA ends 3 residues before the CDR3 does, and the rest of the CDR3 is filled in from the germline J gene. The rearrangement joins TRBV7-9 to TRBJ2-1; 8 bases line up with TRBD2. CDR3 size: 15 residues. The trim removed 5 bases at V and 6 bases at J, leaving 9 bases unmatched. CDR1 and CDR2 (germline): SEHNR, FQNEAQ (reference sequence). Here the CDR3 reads CASSKLAALGNEQFF. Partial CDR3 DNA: TGTGCCAGCAGCAAACTAGCGGCTCTTGGCAATGAG.

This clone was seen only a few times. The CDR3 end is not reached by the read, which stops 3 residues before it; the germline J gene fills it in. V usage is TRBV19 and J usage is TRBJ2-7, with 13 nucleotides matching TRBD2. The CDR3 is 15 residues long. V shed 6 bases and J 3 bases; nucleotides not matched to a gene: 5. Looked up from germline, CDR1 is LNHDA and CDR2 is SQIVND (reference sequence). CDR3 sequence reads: CASSPGLAGHYEQYF. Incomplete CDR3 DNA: TGTGCCAGTAGCCCGGGACTAGCGGGACACTACGAG.

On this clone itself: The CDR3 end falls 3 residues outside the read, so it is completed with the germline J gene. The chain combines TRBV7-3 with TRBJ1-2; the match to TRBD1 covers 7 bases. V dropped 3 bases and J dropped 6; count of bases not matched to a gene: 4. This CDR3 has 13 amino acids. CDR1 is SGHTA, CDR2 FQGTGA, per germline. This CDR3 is CASSLTGSDGYTF. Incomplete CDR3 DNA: TGTGCCAGCAGCTTGACAGGGTCGGATGGC.

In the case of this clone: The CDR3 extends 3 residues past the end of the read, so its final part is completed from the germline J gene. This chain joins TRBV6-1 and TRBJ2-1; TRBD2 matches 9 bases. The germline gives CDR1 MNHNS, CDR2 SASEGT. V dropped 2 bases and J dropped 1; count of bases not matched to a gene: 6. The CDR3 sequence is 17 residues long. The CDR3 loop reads CASSESKSGRSYNEQFF. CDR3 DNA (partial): TGTGCCAGCAGTGAATCGAAAAGCGGGAGGTCCTACAATGAG.

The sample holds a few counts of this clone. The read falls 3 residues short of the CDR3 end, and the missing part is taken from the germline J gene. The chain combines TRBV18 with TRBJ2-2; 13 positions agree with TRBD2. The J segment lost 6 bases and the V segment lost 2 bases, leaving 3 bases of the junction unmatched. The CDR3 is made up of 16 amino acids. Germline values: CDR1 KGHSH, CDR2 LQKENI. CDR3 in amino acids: CASSPGTSGRAGELFF. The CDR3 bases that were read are TGTGCCAGCTCACCAGGAACTAGCGGGAGGGCCGGGGAG.

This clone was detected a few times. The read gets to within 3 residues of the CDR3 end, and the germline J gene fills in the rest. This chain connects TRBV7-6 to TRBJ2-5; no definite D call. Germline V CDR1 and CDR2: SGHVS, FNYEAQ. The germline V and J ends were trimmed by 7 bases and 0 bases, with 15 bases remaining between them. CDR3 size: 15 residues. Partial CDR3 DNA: TGTGCCAGCACAACGGGTCGGGTACACCAAGAGACC. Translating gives CASTTGRVHQET. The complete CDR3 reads CASTTGRVHQETQYF.

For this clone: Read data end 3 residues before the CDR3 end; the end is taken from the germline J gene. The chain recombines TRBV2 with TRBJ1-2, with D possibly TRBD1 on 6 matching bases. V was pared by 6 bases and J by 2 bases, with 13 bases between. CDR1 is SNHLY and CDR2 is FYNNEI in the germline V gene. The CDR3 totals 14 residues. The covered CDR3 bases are TGTGCCAGCAGCAAAGTCACAGGGAACTATGGC. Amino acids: CASSKVTGNYG. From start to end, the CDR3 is CASSKVTGNYGYTF.

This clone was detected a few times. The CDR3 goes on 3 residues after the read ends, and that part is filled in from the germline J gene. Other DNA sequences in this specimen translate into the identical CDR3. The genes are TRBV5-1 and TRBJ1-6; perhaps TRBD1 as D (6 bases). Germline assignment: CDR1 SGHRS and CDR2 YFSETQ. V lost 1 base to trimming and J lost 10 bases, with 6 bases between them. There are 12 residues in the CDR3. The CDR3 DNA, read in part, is TGCGCCAGCAGCTTGCAGGGGTCACCC. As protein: CASSLQGSP. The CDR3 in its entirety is CASSLQGSPLHF.

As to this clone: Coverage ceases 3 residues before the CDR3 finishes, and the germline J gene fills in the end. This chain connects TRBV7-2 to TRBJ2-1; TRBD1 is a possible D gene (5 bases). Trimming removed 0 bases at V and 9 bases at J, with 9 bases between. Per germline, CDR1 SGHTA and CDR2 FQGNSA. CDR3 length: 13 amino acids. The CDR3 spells CASSLARQGEQFF. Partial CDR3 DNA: TGTGCCAGCAGCTTAGCGAGGCAGGGTGAG.

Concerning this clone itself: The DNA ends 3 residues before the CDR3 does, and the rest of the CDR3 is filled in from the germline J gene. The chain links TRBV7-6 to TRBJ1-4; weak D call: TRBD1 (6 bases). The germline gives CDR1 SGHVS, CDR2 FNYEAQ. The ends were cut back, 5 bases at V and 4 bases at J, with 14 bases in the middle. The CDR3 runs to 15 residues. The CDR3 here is CASSAKDSSNEKLFF. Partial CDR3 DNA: TGTGCCAGCAGCGCGAAGGACAGCAGTAATGAAAAA.

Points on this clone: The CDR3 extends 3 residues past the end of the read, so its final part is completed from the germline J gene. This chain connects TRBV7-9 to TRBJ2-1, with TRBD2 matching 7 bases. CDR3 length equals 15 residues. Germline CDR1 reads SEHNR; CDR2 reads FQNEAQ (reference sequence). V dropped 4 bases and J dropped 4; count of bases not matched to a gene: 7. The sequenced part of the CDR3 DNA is TGTGCCAGCAGCTCTCCGGGACTACCGTACAATGAG. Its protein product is CASSSPGLPYNE. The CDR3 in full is CASSSPGLPYNEQFF. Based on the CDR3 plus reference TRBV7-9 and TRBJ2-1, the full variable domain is DTGVSQNPRHKITKRGQNVTFRCDPISEHNRLYWYRQTLGQGPEFLTYFQNEAQLEKSRLLSDRFSAERPKGSFSTLEIQRTEQGDSAMYLCASSSPGLPYNEQFFGPGTRLTVL.

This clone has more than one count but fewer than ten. CDR3 protein: CASSIPTGSVTGELFF. CDR3 DNA, as far as it was read: TGTGCCAGTAGTATCCCGACAGGGAGTGTCACCGGGGAG. V and J are TRBV19 and TRBJ2-2; TRBD1 agrees at 7 bases. Read data end 3 residues before the CDR3 end; the end is taken from the germline J gene. CDR3 length: 16 residues. J was trimmed by 4 bases and V by 3 bases; bases with no gene match: 8. Germline values: CDR1 LNHDA, CDR2 SQIVND (reference sequence).

This CDR3 is CASRNPHIPGQYGYTF. The DNA read from the CDR3 is TGTGCCAGCAGAAACCCCCACATCCCGGGACAGTATGGC. The chain employs TRBV6-2 or TRBV6-3 and TRBJ1-2; 7 nucleotides agree with TRBD1. The sequenced fragment ends 3 residues before the CDR3 boundary, so the rest is inferred from the germline J gene. CDR3 size: 16 residues. The germline CDR1 and CDR2 sequences are MNHEY and SVGEGT. The V gene end was trimmed by 6 bases and the J gene end by 5 bases; junction bases not matched to a gene: 15.

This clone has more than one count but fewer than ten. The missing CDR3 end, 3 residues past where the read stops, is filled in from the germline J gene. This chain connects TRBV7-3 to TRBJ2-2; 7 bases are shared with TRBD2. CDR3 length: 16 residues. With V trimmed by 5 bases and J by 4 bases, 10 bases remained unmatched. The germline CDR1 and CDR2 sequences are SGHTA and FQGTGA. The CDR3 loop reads CASSAWGGVGTGELFF. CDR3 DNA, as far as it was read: TGTGCCAGCAGCGCTTGGGGGGGAGTGGGCACCGGGGAG.

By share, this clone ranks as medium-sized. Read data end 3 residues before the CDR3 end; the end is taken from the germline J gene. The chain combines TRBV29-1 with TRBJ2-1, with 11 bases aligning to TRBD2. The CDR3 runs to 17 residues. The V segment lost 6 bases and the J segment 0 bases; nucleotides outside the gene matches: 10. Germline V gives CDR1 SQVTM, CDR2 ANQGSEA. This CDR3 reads CSVTGLAERDSYNEQFF. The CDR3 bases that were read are TGCAGCGTAACGGGACTAGCGGAGAGGGACTCCTACAATGAG.

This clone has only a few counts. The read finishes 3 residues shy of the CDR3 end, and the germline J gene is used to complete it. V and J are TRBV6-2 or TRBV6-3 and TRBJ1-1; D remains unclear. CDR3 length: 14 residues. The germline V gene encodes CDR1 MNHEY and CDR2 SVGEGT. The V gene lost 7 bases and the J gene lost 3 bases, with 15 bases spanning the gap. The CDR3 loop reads CASNFFSSDTEAFF. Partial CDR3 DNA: TGTGCCAGCAATTTTTTTAGCTCCGACACTGAA.

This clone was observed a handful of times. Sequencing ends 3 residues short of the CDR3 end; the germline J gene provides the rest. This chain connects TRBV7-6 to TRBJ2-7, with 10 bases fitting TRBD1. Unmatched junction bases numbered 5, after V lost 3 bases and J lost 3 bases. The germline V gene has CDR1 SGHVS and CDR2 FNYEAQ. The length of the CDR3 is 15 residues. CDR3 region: CASSFGTGARYEQYF. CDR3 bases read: TGTGCCAGCAGCTTTGGGACAGGGGCCCGCTACGAG.

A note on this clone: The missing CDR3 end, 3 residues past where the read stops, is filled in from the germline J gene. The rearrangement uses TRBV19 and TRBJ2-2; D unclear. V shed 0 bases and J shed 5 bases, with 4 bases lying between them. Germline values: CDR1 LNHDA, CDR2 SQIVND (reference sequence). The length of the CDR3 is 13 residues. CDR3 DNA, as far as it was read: TGTGCCAGTAGTATAGAAGGGACCGGGGAG. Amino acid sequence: CASSIEGTGE. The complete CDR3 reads CASSIEGTGELFF.